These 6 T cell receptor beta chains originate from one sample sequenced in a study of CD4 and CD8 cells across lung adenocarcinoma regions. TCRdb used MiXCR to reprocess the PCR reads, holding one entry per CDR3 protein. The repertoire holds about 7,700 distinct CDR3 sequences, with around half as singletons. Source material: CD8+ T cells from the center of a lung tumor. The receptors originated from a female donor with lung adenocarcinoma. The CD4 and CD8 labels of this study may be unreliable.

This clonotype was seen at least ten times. CDR3 loop: CASSSDRGGTYEQYF. The CDR3, as DNA: TGTGCCAGCAGTTCCGACAGGGGGGGAACCTACGAGCAGTACTTC. This chain uses TRBV28 with TRBJ2-5; 9 positions match TRBD1. The tail of the sequence fits TRBJ2-7 better, so the J call may be wrong. Germline V lookup: CDR1 MDHEN, CDR2 SYDVKM. The CDR3 runs to 15 residues.

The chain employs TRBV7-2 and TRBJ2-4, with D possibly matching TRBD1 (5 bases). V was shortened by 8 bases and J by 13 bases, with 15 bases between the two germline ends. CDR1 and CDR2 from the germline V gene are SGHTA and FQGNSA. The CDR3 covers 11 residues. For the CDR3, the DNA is TGTGCCAGCCTTGAGCAGGACACCCAGTACTTC. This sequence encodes CASLEQDTQYF.

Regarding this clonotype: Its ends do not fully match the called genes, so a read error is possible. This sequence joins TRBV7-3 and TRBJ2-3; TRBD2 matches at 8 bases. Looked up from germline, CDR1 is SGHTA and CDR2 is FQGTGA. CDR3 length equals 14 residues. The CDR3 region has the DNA TGTGCGGGGAGCGGGGGCAGTAACACAGATACGCAGTACTTT. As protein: CAGSGGSNTDTQYF.

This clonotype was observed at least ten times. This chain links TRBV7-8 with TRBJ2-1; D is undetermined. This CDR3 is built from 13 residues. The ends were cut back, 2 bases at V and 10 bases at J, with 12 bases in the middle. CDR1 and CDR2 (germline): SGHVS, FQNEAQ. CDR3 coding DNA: TGTGCCAGCAGCTTACTTGTCAGCTACGAGCAGTTCTTC. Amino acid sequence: CASSLLVSYEQFF.

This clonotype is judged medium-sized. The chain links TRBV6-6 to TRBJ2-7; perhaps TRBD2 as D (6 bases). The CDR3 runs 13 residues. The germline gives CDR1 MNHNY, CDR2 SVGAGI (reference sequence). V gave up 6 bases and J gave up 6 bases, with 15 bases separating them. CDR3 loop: CASSPSRGGEQYF. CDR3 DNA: TGTGCCAGCAGCCCAAGTCGGGGAGGCGAGCAGTACTTC.

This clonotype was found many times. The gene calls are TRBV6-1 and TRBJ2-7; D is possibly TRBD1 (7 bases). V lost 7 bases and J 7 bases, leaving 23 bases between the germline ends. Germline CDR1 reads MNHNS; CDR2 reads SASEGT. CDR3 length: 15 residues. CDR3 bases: TGTGCCAGCACCAACGGGGGCAGGGGGGATTCGGAGCAGTACTTC. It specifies CASTNGGRGDSEQYF.